The 27 T cell receptor beta chains below come from one sample, sequenced in a study of T cell responses to AZD1222 COVID-19 vaccine. Repertoires were generated with immunoSEQ multiplex PCR, while TCRdb's copy carries only in-frame clones and drops some. This sample has some 130,000 clones; more than 85% occur once, and the top ten carry around 2.7%. The source was peripheral blood, collected on day 0 of AZD1222 vaccination. These receptors were taken from an adult in good health.

The chain is built from TRBV21-1 and TRBJ2-5. TRBV21-1 is a recognized pseudogene. This CDR3 is 12 amino acids long. The CDR3 DNA sequence: TGTGCCAGCAGCAAAGGGGGAGAGACCCAGTACTTC. Translation gives CASSKGGETQYF.

The chain joins TRBV7-3 to TRBJ1-1, with 7 bases aligning to TRBD1. This CDR3 contains 12 residues. Germline values: CDR1 SGHTA, CDR2 FQGTGA. The V and J ends lost 5 bases and 5 bases, in that order; junction bases with no gene match: 2. The CDR3, as DNA: TGTGCCAGCAGCCAGGGGGGAACTGAAGCTTTCTTT. This encodes CASSQGGTEAFF.

The chain joins TRBV10-3 to TRBJ2-7, with TRBD2 as a possible D gene (5 bases). Germline V gene lookup returns CDR1 ENHRY and CDR2 SYGVKD. V was cut by 0 bases and J by 3 bases, with 9 bases left in between. The CDR3 length is 14 residues. This CDR3 is CAISESASNYEQYF. The CDR3 DNA reads TGTGCCATCAGTGAGTCGGCTAGCAACTACGAGCAGTACTTC.

CDR3 region: CASSLAPGTNYEQYF. As DNA, the CDR3 is TGTGCCAGCAGTCTTGCCCCCGGGACCAACTACGAGCAGTACTTC. The chain uses TRBV5-4 and TRBJ2-7; D is perhaps TRBD1 or TRBD2 (5 bases each). The CDR3 covers 15 residues. The germline CDR1 and CDR2 sequences are SGHNT and YYREEE (reference sequence). Trimming cost V 5 bases and J 3 bases, with 18 bases left between them.

Details on this clone: This same CDR3 is encoded by further DNA sequences in the sample. The V and J genes are TRBV10-3 and TRBJ2-5; either TRBD1 or TRBD2 may fit D (5 bases each). Germline CDR1 ENHRY, CDR2 SYGVKD. This CDR3 has 11 amino acids. With 10 bases removed from V and 5 bases from J, the gap between germline ends came to 11 bases. This chain's CDR3 is CATRGGETQYF. The DNA for the CDR3 is TGTGCCACCCGGGGCGGGGAGACCCAGTACTTC.

The chain employs TRBV4-3 and TRBJ2-1; possibly TRBD2 for D (6 bases). Looked up from germline, CDR1 is LGHNA and CDR2 is YSLEER. Trimming pared 0 bases from V and 0 bases from J, leaving 9 bases between. The CDR3 runs 16 residues. The CDR3 DNA is TGCGCCAGCAGCCAAGATAGGAGGGTCTCCTACAATGAGCAGTTCTTC. Translated, it gives CASSQDRRVSYNEQFF.

The chain couples TRBV7-8 to TRBJ1-3; D is ambiguous. The CDR3 contains 14 residues. Trimming pared 2 bases from V and 0 bases from J, leaving 5 bases between. Germline loops: CDR1 SGHVS, CDR2 FQNEAQ. CDR3 loop: CASSLSGSGNTIYF. CDR3 coding DNA: TGTGCCAGCAGCTTATCAGGCTCTGGAAACACCATATATTTT.

The chain has TRBV3-1 (or the pseudogene TRBV3-2) and TRBJ2-7, with TRBD2 as a possible D gene (7 bases). CDR3 size: 14 residues. Germline V gene lookup returns CDR1 LGHDT and CDR2 YNNKEL (reference sequence). V gave up 1 base and J gave up 6 bases, with 13 bases separating them. The CDR3 DNA follows: TGTGCCAGCAGCCAAGTGGGGGGGCGAGCCGAGCAGTACTTC. Translating gives CASSQVGGRAEQYF.

The chain combines TRBV3-1 (or the pseudogene TRBV3-2) with TRBJ1-4; TRBD1 matches 9 bases. Germline values: CDR1 LGHDT, CDR2 YNNKEL (reference sequence). V shed 1 base and J 6 bases; nucleotides not matched to a gene: 3. The CDR3 has 15 amino acids. CDR3 bases: TGTGCCAGCAGCCAAGCCCGGGACAGGGATGAAAAACTGTTTTTT. Protein: CASSQARDRDEKLFF.

The V gene is TRBV7-2, the J gene TRBJ1-6; the match to TRBD1 covers 8 bases. CDR1 is SGHTA, CDR2 FQGNSA, per germline. CDR3 length equals 14 residues. V lost 6 bases, J lost 10 bases, and 8 bases stayed unmatched. CDR3: CASRTRTGFSPLHF. Written as DNA, the CDR3 is TGTGCCAGCAGAACGAGGACAGGGTTCTCACCCCTCCACTTT. Looking up the rest from reference TRBV7-2 and TRBJ1-6 gives the full variable domain: GAGVSQSPSNKVTEKGKDVELRCDPISGHTALYWYRQSLGQGLEFLIYFQGNSAPDKSGLPSDRFSAERTGGSVSTLTIQRTQQEDSAVYLCASRTRTGFSPLHFGNGTRLTVT.

The rearrangement joins TRBV5-1 to TRBJ2-1; 12 bases align to TRBD2. The length of the CDR3 is 15 residues. The V gene end was trimmed by 5 bases and the J gene end by 5 bases; junction bases not matched to a gene: 5. Germline-derived CDR1 and CDR2 are SGHRS and YFSETQ. The CDR3 is CASRFRTSGDNEQFF. The CDR3 nucleotides read TGCGCCAGCAGGTTCAGGACTAGCGGGGACAATGAGCAGTTCTTC.

This rearrangement joins TRBV28 to TRBJ1-2; D is perhaps TRBD1 (5 bases). Between the trimmed V and J ends, which lost 7 bases and 4 bases, there was a span of 19 bases. The length of the CDR3 is 15 residues. Per germline, CDR1 MDHEN and CDR2 SYDVKM. CDR3 in DNA: TGTGCCAGCAACGGACCGGGACGGACTGCCTATGGCTACACCTTC. Residues: CASNGPGRTAYGYTF.

As DNA, the CDR3 is TGTGCCAGCAATAAAGGAGGGGACACCGGGGAGCTGTTTTTT. This sequence encodes CASNKGGDTGELFF. The V and J genes are TRBV11-3 and TRBJ2-2; maybe TRBD2 (6 bases). The CDR3 is 14 amino acids. Germline V gives CDR1 SGHNT, CDR2 YENEEA. V shed 7 bases and J shed 3 bases, with 12 bases lying between them.

This rearrangement joins TRBV5-8 to TRBJ2-1; D is possibly TRBD2 (6 bases). In germline, CDR1 is SGHTS, CDR2 YDEGEE. CDR3 size: 16 residues. Trimming shortened V by 0 bases and J by 2 bases, and 12 bases separated the two germline ends. The CDR3 DNA reads as TGTGCCAGCAGCTTGGAGGCTAGCGTCACCTACAATGAGCAGTTCTTC. Translating gives CASSLEASVTYNEQFF.

The chain joins TRBV5-5 to TRBJ2-3, with 10 bases lining up with TRBD2. Germline V gives CDR1 SGHKS, CDR2 YYEKEE (reference sequence). The CDR3 is made up of 14 amino acids. V dropped 3 bases and J dropped 5; count of bases not matched to a gene: 3. CDR3 sequence reads: CASSSPSGGDTQYF. Written as DNA, the CDR3 is TGTGCCAGCAGCTCCCCTAGCGGGGGAGATACGCAGTATTTT.

The chain's CDR3 is CASSEGLAGGSNEQFF. The CDR3 DNA follows: TGCGCCAGCAGTGAGGGGCTGGCGGGGGGGTCCAATGAGCAGTTCTTC. V gene TRBV10-1 combines with J gene TRBJ2-1, with 9 bases that match TRBD2. The CDR3 consists of 16 residues. V dropped 2 bases and J dropped 6; count of bases not matched to a gene: 8. Germline CDR1 and CDR2: WNHNN and SYGVQD (reference sequence).

The chain links TRBV18 to TRBJ1-1, with D unresolved. The CDR3 contains 15 residues. Germline V gene data show CDR1 as KGHSH and CDR2 as LQKENI. Deletions cut 2 bases from V and 1 base from J, with 11 bases between. CDR3 bases: TGTGCCAGCTCACCAAAAGCGGGCCAGAACACTGAAGCTTTCTTT. Its protein is CASSPKAGQNTEAFF.

This rearrangement joins TRBV27 to TRBJ1-5; D not certain. This CDR3 has 15 residues. The germline V gene encodes CDR1 MNHEY and CDR2 SMNVEV (reference sequence). V was trimmed by 6 bases and J by 3 bases, leaving 15 bases between them. DNA for the CDR3: TGTGCCAGCAGAGTTAGGGAAGGCTTCAATCAGCCCCAGCATTTT. Translating gives CASRVREGFNQPQHF.

The chain recombines TRBV14 with TRBJ1-5; D possibly corresponds to TRBD1 (5 bases). The V and J ends lost 4 bases and 3 bases respectively, with 10 bases between them. The CDR3 is 14 residues long. Looked up from germline, CDR1 is SGHDN and CDR2 is FVKESK. CDR3 sequence reads: CASSPRGINQPQHF. The CDR3 coding sequence is TGTGCCAGCAGCCCCCGGGGCATCAATCAGCCCCAGCATTTT. The full variable domain, with the rest looked up from reference TRBV14 and TRBJ1-5, is EAGVTQFPSHSVIEKGQTVTLRCDPISGHDNLYWYRRVMGKEIKFLLHFVKESKQDESGMPNNRFLAERTGGTYSTLKVQPAELEDSGVYFCASSPRGINQPQHFGDGTRLSIL.

The gene calls are TRBV13 and TRBJ2-1; D is perhaps TRBD1 or TRBD2 (5 bases each). With 1 base removed from V and 13 bases from J, the gap between germline ends came to 14 bases. CDR1 PRHDT and CDR2 FYEKMQ come from the germline V gene (reference sequence). The CDR3 runs 13 residues. CDR3: CASSLAVGTEQFF. The CDR3 nucleotides are TGTGCCAGCAGCTTAGCAGTGGGGACGGAACAGTTCTTC. The complete variable domain, with remaining parts taken from reference TRBV13 and TRBJ2-1, reads AAGVIQSPRHLIKEKRETATLKCYPIPRHDTVYWYQQGPGQDPQFLISFYEKMQSDKGSIPDRFSAQQFSDYHSELNMSSLELGDSALYFCASSLAVGTEQFFGPGTRLTVL.

The chain is built from TRBV5-1 and TRBJ2-5, with 7 positions matching TRBD1. Germline CDR1 reads SGHRS; CDR2 reads YFSETQ. The length of the CDR3 is 15 residues. Germline trimming cut 5 bases from V and 2 bases from J; bases unmatched to any gene: 9. CDR3 in DNA: TGCGCCAGCAGTCCCGGGACAGTATTGCAAGAGACCCAGTACTTC. This gives the protein CASSPGTVLQETQYF.

The genes are TRBV15 and TRBJ2-1; 9 positions match TRBD2. Germline CDR1 LNHNV, CDR2 YYDKDF (reference sequence). CDR3 length: 17 amino acids. Trimming cost V 4 bases and J 4 bases; bases outside gene matches: 11. DNA for the CDR3: TGTGCCACCAGCAATGACCCTGCGGGGGGGCCTTACAATGAGCAGTTCTTC. It is translated as CATSNDPAGGPYNEQFF.

V gene TRBV28 combines with J gene TRBJ1-2; no reliable D call. CDR1 and CDR2 from the germline V gene are MDHEN and SYDVKM. The V gene lost 3 bases and the J gene lost 7 bases, with 12 bases spanning the gap. The CDR3 loop spans 13 amino acids. CDR3 DNA sequence: TGTGCCAGCAGTTTGGCGGGGAAGCTTGGCTACACCTTC. It encodes CASSLAGKLGYTF.

This sequence joins TRBV6-6 and TRBJ2-1, with 11 nucleotides matching TRBD2. CDR3 length: 18 residues. Germline assignment: CDR1 MNHNY and CDR2 SVGAGI (reference sequence). Losses at the gene ends were 5 bases for V and 2 bases for J; bases not matched to a gene: 11. This chain's CDR3 is CASSQPPRLAGTYNEQFF. CDR3 sequence (DNA): TGTGCCAGCAGTCAACCCCCACGACTAGCGGGGACCTACAATGAGCAGTTCTTC.

The CDR3 DNA reads as TGTGCCTGGAGTCCCAAGGGACAGGGAAAGACTAACTATGGCTACACCTTC. It encodes CAWSPKGQGKTNYGYTF. The chain links TRBV30 to TRBJ1-2; TRBD1 aligns across 9 bases. The germline V gene encodes CDR1 GTSNPN and CDR2 SVGIG (reference sequence). Germline trimming cut 2 bases from V and 0 bases from J; bases unmatched to any gene: 10. The CDR3 is made up of 17 amino acids.

The J gene is TRBJ2-5, the V gene TRBV9; 8 bases are shared with TRBD2. Per germline, CDR1 SGDLS and CDR2 YYNGEE. V lost 4 bases, J lost 2 bases, and 13 bases stayed unmatched. The CDR3 sequence is 17 residues long. The CDR3 reads CASSSPLGTSGQETQYF. DNA for the CDR3: TGTGCCAGCAGCTCCCCACTCGGTACTAGCGGTCAAGAGACCCAGTACTTC.

V and J are TRBV2 and TRBJ2-4; D is possibly TRBD2 (6 bases). Germline CDR1 SNHLY, CDR2 FYNNEI. V lost 5 bases, J lost 1 base, and 12 bases lay in between. This CDR3 contains 15 residues. The CDR3 nucleotides read TGTGCCAGCAGTAATGAAGGGAGGGCCAAAAACATTCAGTACTTC. As protein: CASSNEGRAKNIQYF. The whole variable domain, remainder taken from reference TRBV2 and TRBJ2-4, is EPEVTQTPSHQVTQMGQEVILRCVPISNHLYFYWYRQILGQKVEFLVSFYNNEISEKSEIFDDQFSVERPDGSNFTLKIRSTKLEDSAMYFCASSNEGRAKNIQYFGAGTRLSVL.